These 17 T cell receptor beta chains originate from one sample sequenced in a study of spatial heterogeneity in lung cancer. Indicated time point: sample taken at primary tumor resection. TCRdb re-analysed the 5' RACE reads in MiXCR, keeping a single row per CDR3 protein. This table holds about 8,400 distinct CDR3 sequences, approximately 9.9% found once. The specimen was normal lung tissue next to the tumor, collected at surgery. These receptors all come from a male donor with early-stage non-small cell lung cancer.

This clonotype is termed medium-sized (0.01 to 0.1%). The gene calls are TRBV12-3 or TRBV12-4 and TRBJ2-3; 9 bases map to TRBD2. The ends lost 3 bases at V and 2 bases at J; junction bases unmatched: 6. This CDR3 comprises 16 residues. The CDR3 sequence is CASSFLAGTYTDTQYF. For the CDR3, the DNA is TGTGCCAGCAGTTTCCTAGCGGGAACCTACACAGATACGCAGTATTTT.

This clonotype was seen repeatedly, ten times or more. The chain links TRBV20-1 to TRBJ2-2; 9 bases map to TRBD1. V dropped 5 bases and J dropped 6; count of bases not matched to a gene: 7. The CDR3 totals 14 residues. Germline CDR1 DFQATT, CDR2 SNEGSKA (reference sequence). The DNA for the CDR3 is TGCAGTGCTTACCGGGACAGGGTGGCCGGGGAGCTGTTTTTT. Translating gives CSAYRDRVAGELFF.

This clonotype has at least ten counts. The chain carries TRBV7-2 and TRBJ1-3; D is possibly TRBD1 (5 bases). The CDR3 is 15 amino acids. V lost 6 bases to trimming and J lost 7 bases, with 19 bases between them. Germline V gene lookup returns CDR1 SGHTA and CDR2 FQGNSA. This CDR3 is CASRNGRESGNTIYF. CDR3 nucleotides: TGTGCCAGCAGAAATGGCAGGGAAAGTGGCAACACCATATATTTT.

This clonotype occurred many times. CDR3 sequence (DNA): TGCAGTGCTAGAAAGGACGGAGGGTCGAATGAGCAGTTCTTC. Its protein product is CSARKDGGSNEQFF. The chain carries TRBV20-1 and TRBJ2-1; maybe TRBD2 (6 bases). V shed 2 bases and J shed 7 bases, with 15 bases lying between them. The CDR3 extends over 14 amino acids. The germline V gene has CDR1 DFQATT and CDR2 SNEGSKA (reference sequence).

This clonotype was detected once. This may come from a read error, since a much larger clone is one base off. The J gene is TRBJ2-5, the V gene TRBV4-1, with 8 positions matching TRBD2. CDR1 and CDR2 (germline): MGHRA, YSYEKL. V dropped 3 bases and J dropped 1; count of bases not matched to a gene: 10. This CDR3 spans 17 amino acids. CDR3 protein: CASSQSEGLVVQETQYF. The CDR3, as DNA: TGCGCCAGCAGCCAGTCCGAGGGACTAGTGGTCCAAGAGACCCAGTACTTC.

This clonotype has at least ten counts. The V gene is TRBV6-2 or TRBV6-3, the J gene TRBJ2-7, with TRBD2 matching over 11 bases. J gave up 3 bases and V 8 bases, and 15 bases lay outside the gene matches. The germline V gene has CDR1 MNHEY and CDR2 SVGEGT. The CDR3 extends over 17 amino acids. CDR3 DNA: TGTGCCAGCCGGGTGGCTAGCGGGGGGATCACCCTCTACGAGCAGTACTTC. Amino acids: CASRVASGGITLYEQYF.

This clonotype was detected many times. The chain employs TRBV12-3 or TRBV12-4 and TRBJ2-7; the match to TRBD1 covers 7 bases. CDR3 length: 11 residues. J lost 7 bases, V lost 8 bases, and 5 bases had no gene match. The CDR3 loop reads CASGQALEQYF. DNA of the CDR3: TGTGCCAGCGGACAGGCGCTGGAGCAGTACTTC.

This clonotype was recorded at least ten times. The chain has TRBV4-1 and TRBJ2-1, with 12 bases lining up with TRBD2. Germline V gives CDR1 MGHRA, CDR2 YSYEKL. With 0 bases clipped from V and 0 bases from J, the junction kept 6 bases outside the gene matches. The CDR3 contains 19 residues. The CDR3 sequence is CASSQEASGRAISYNEQFF. In DNA form, the CDR3 reads TGCGCCAGCAGCCAAGAGGCTAGCGGGAGGGCCATCTCCTACAATGAGCAGTTCTTC.

This clonotype was recorded at least ten times. The CDR3 DNA reads TGTGCCAGCAGCACCCTCCGCAGTGGGACCCAGTACTTC. Translation gives CASSTLRSGTQYF. The chain carries TRBV7-2 and TRBJ2-5, with D unresolved. The V and J ends lost 5 bases and 7 bases respectively, with 14 bases between them. Germline V lookup: CDR1 SGHTA, CDR2 FQGNSA. This CDR3 is 13 amino acids long.

This clonotype was observed at least ten times. The chain uses TRBV7-9 and TRBJ2-7; D gene uncertain. Trimming left V 5 bases short and J 6 bases short, with 23 bases between. The CDR3 length is 16 residues. Germline assignment: CDR1 SEHNR and CDR2 FQNEAQ (reference sequence). The CDR3 coding sequence is TGTGCCAGCAGCCCGTCAATGGGCTTCTTCACGGGCGAGCAGTACTTC. As protein: CASSPSMGFFTGEQYF.

This clonotype was found many times. The genes are TRBV5-4 and TRBJ2-7; D is undetermined. The CDR3 has 12 residues. Trimming shortened V by 0 bases and J by 6 bases, and 7 bases separated the two germline ends. Per germline, CDR1 SGHNT and CDR2 YYREEE (reference sequence). This chain's CDR3 is CASSLGQIEQYF. Here the CDR3 DNA reads TGTGCCAGCAGCTTGGGGCAGATCGAGCAGTACTTC.

V usage is TRBV20-1 and J usage is TRBJ2-2, with TRBD2 identical over 11 bases. V dropped 2 bases and J dropped 6; count of bases not matched to a gene: 2. Germline-derived CDR1 and CDR2 are DFQATT and SNEGSKA (reference sequence). The length of the CDR3 is 14 residues. CDR3 sequence: CSARIAGGAGELFF. CDR3 DNA: TGCAGTGCTAGAATAGCGGGAGGGGCCGGGGAGCTGTTTTTT.

This clonotype was seen repeatedly, ten times or more. This chain connects TRBV27 to TRBJ1-2; D unclear. Germline CDR1 MNHEY, CDR2 SMNVEV (reference sequence). This CDR3 has 15 residues. Deletions cut 1 base from V and 0 bases from J, with 9 bases between. The CDR3 DNA is TGTGCCAGCAGTTTATTTACAGATTCTAACTATGGCTACACCTTC. Residues: CASSLFTDSNYGYTF.

This clonotype has ten or more counts. The V call is TRBV28, the J call TRBJ2-3, with unresolved D. Germline CDR1 reads MDHEN; CDR2 reads SYDVKM. CDR3 length: 12 amino acids. V lost 5 bases to trimming and J lost 6 bases, with 9 bases between them. CDR3 nucleotide sequence: TGTGCCAGCAGTAGTTCCGTGGATACGCAGTATTTT. Encoded protein: CASSSSVDTQYF.

Ten or more counts support this clonotype. The chain is built from TRBV9 and TRBJ2-6; TRBD1 aligns across 8 bases. From germline, CDR1 is SGDLS and CDR2 YYNGEE. The V and J ends lost 1 base and 0 bases, in that order; junction bases with no gene match: 6. This CDR3 has 18 amino acids. CDR3 DNA sequence: TGTGCCAGCAGCGTACCGGGACAGGTGATCTCTGGGGCCAACGTCCTGACTTTC. Protein sequence: CASSVPGQVISGANVLTF.

By share, this clonotype ranks as medium-sized. The chain carries TRBV20-1 and TRBJ2-1; D is uncertain. The CDR3 is made up of 12 amino acids. Germline loops: CDR1 DFQATT, CDR2 SNEGSKA (reference sequence). Between the trimmed V and J ends, which lost 5 bases and 5 bases, there was a span of 10 bases. The CDR3 sequence: CSAERRHNEQFF. CDR3 DNA: TGCAGTGCTGAGCGTAGACACAATGAGCAGTTCTTC.

At least ten counts were recorded for this clonotype. A junction boundary mismatches the germline segment, possibly from a read error. The chain couples TRBV5-1 to TRBJ2-7; D is perhaps TRBD2 (6 bases). The CDR3 has 17 amino acids. Per the germline V gene, CDR1 is SGHRS and CDR2 is YFSETQ. In DNA form, the CDR3 reads TGCGCCAGCAGTTTGGCGGCTAGCGCGATCGTCTCCTACGAGCAGTACTTC. Translating it yields CASSLAASAIVSYEQYF.